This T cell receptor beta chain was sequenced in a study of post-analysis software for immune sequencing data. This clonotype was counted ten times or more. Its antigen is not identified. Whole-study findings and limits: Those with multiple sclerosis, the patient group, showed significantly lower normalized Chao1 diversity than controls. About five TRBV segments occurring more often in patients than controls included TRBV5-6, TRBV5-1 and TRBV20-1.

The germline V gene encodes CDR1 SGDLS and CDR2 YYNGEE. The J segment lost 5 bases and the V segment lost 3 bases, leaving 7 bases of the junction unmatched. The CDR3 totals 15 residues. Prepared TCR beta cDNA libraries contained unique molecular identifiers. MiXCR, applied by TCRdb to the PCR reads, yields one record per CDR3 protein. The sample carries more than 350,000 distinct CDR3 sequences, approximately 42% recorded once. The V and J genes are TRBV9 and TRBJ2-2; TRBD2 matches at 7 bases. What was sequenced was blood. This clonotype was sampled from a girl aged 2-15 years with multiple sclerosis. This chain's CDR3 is CASSERAGETGELFF. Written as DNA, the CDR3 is TGTGCCAGCAGCGAAAGGGCGGGGGAAACCGGGGAGCTGTTTTTT.